These 5 T cell receptor beta chains were all obtained from the same sample, sequenced in a study of post-analysis software for immune sequencing data. Study-wide findings and caveats: There were five or six TRBV segments more frequent in patients than controls, and TRBV5-6, TRBV5-1 and TRBV20-1 were among them.

The library was made from cDNA and included unique molecular identifiers. TCRdb fed the PCR reads into MiXCR, producing one record per CDR3 protein. The sample carries hundreds of thousands of distinct CDR3 sequences, roughly 40% recorded once. Antigens of these TCRs are unknown. Sample: blood. These receptor sequences come from a girl under 18 with multiple sclerosis.

This clonotype was observed a handful of times. V and J are TRBV4-2 and TRBJ2-1; D remains ambiguous. Trimming left V 0 bases short and J 2 bases short, with 11 bases between. The CDR3 is made up of 16 amino acids. Germline V gene data show CDR1 as LGHNA and CDR2 as YNFKEQ. This CDR3 is CASSQEHLSPYNEQFF. CDR3 sequence (DNA): TGTGCCAGCAGCCAAGAACATCTGAGCCCCTACAATGAGCAGTTCTTC.

This chain's CDR3 is CASSPGTGANYGYTF. CDR3 bases: TGTGCCAGCTCACCAGGGACAGGGGCTAACTATGGCTACACCTTC. This chain connects TRBV18 to TRBJ1-2; TRBD1 agrees at 10 bases. CDR1 and CDR2 from the germline V gene are KGHSH and LQKENI. The CDR3 has 15 amino acids. V lost 2 bases and J lost 0; bases outside the gene matches: 0.

The chain uses TRBV5-1 and TRBJ2-7; D remains unclear. Trimming stripped 1 base from V and 1 base from J, with 15 bases between. Germline CDR1 and CDR2: SGHRS and YFSETQ. CDR3 length: 16 amino acids. CDR3 sequence: CASSLSATFDSYEQYF. CDR3 nucleotide sequence: TGCGCCAGCAGCTTGTCGGCGACGTTCGATTCCTACGAGCAGTACTTC.

CDR3: CASGLSPYNEQFF. DNA for the CDR3: TGTGCCAGCGGACTATCCCCCTACAATGAGCAGTTCTTC. The chain carries TRBV12-3 or TRBV12-4 and TRBJ2-1, with a possible D match to TRBD2 (6 bases). Deletions cut 8 bases from V and 2 bases from J, with 10 bases between. There are 13 residues in the CDR3.

The rearrangement joins TRBV12-3 or TRBV12-4 to TRBJ1-1, with D unclear. The CDR3 is made up of 14 amino acids. V gave up 6 bases and J gave up 3 bases, with 14 bases separating them. CDR3 coding DNA: TGTGCCAGCAGCCCTAGTAGGTACTACACTGAAGCTTTCTTT. It translates to CASSPSRYYTEAFF.